Sequencing of this T cell receptor beta chain was carried out in a study of blood T cells in healthy people across ages. This clonotype turned up a few times. The antigen remains undetermined. Overall study results and limits: Naive T cell percentage strongly correlated with TCR beta diversity.

The use of a sample-barcoded 5' primer and a J-beta primer mix characterized a second PCR of about 6 to 11 cycles. TCRdb re-called the 5' RACE reads with MiXCR, one entry per CDR3 protein. This sample has approximately 800,000 distinct CDR3 sequences; roughly 25% occur once, and the top ten carry under 4%. J lost 0 bases, V lost 2 bases, and 8 bases had no gene match. Germline CDR1 reads ENHRY; CDR2 reads SYGVKD. This CDR3 comprises 17 residues. These records were also assigned to another study, of T cells of mothers and their children. Turning to that study: A few healthy Caucasian mothers, along with their six children, served as the donors. Once extracted, all RNA went into cDNA synthesis at roughly 1.5 ug per 15 ul. Slightly higher overlap, not significant, was seen in related mother-child pairs than in unrelated pairs.

Sequencing input: blood. This sequence joins TRBV10-3 and TRBJ2-3, with TRBD2 identical over 7 bases. This TCR was sampled from a boy younger than 18 in good health. The DNA of the CDR3 is TGTGCCATCAGTGAGCGGTGGGGGGGATTGAGCACAGATACGCAGTATTTT. Protein: CAISERWGGLSTDTQYF.